Each of the 21 T cell receptor beta chains below was sequenced from the same sample in a study of blood T cell repertoires in COVID-19. Method: immunoSEQ multiplex PCR; TCRdb's copy keeps in-frame clones and lacks some. The profile shows just over 250,000 clones, roughly 86% of them singletons. The sample taken for sequencing was peripheral blood. Receptors originate from a man aged 35-49 years who had recovered from COVID-19.

V usage is TRBV4-1 and J usage is TRBJ2-7, with 7 bases identical to TRBD1. V lost 3 bases and J lost 5; bases outside the gene matches: 16. CDR1 is MGHRA, CDR2 YSYEKL, per germline. The CDR3 is 17 amino acids. The CDR3 here is CASSQMGRGRGSHEQYF. Written as DNA, the CDR3 is TGCGCCAGCAGCCAGATGGGAAGGGGGCGAGGTAGCCACGAGCAGTACTTC.

This chain links TRBV7-2 with TRBJ1-5, with D unresolved. Trimming pared 5 bases from V and 1 base from J, leaving 12 bases between. Per germline, CDR1 SGHTA and CDR2 FQGNSA. The CDR3 sequence is 15 residues long. The CDR3 region has the DNA TGTGCCAGCAGCCCCGCGCCGTTAAGCAATCAGCCCCAGCATTTT. As protein: CASSPAPLSNQPQHF.

This sequence joins TRBV19 and TRBJ2-5; TRBD2 matches at 12 bases. The CDR3 spans 14 residues. The germline gives CDR1 LNHDA, CDR2 SQIVND (reference sequence). The V segment lost 10 bases and the J segment 8 bases; nucleotides outside the gene matches: 11. CDR3 nucleotides: TGTGCCACCGGACTAGCGGGGAATACAGGTACCCAGTACTTC. Amino acid sequence: CATGLAGNTGTQYF.

V usage is TRBV3-1 (or the pseudogene TRBV3-2) and J usage is TRBJ2-7, with 7 bases identical to TRBD1. CDR1 is LGHDT, CDR2 YNNKEL, per germline (reference sequence). The CDR3 has 15 amino acids. After removal of 4 bases from V and 5 bases from J, the junction contained 11 bases not matched to a gene. The CDR3 DNA is TGTGCCAGCAGCCCTACCCCGACAGGGTGGCACGAGCAGTACTTC. It codes for CASSPTPTGWHEQYF.

The genes are TRBV7-6 and TRBJ2-1; 8 bases fit TRBD2. Losses at the gene ends were 4 bases for V and 2 bases for J; bases not matched to a gene: 4. Germline lookup yields CDR1 SGHVS and CDR2 FNYEAQ. The CDR3 extends over 15 amino acids. This CDR3 reads CASSSNSGAYNEQFF. CDR3 nucleotides: TGTGCCAGCAGCTCCAATAGCGGGGCCTACAATGAGCAGTTCTTC.

This clone was seen a single time. The chain is built from TRBV7-9 and TRBJ1-1, with a possible D match to TRBD1 (5 bases). This CDR3 has 15 residues. Germline CDR1 reads SEHNR; CDR2 reads FQNEAQ (reference sequence). Trimming shortened V by 3 bases and J by 6 bases, and 17 bases separated the two germline ends. The CDR3 coding sequence is TGTGCCAGCAGCTTTATCTTATCTGCGGGGGCTGAAGCTTTCTTT. Protein product: CASSFILSAGAEAFF.

The chain employs TRBV6-5 and TRBJ1-2; D might be TRBD1 (5 bases). V lost 6 bases and J lost 3, with 17 bases in between. The CDR3 sequence is 15 residues long. Germline V gene lookup returns CDR1 MNHEY and CDR2 SVGAGI. CDR3 DNA sequence: TGTGCCAGCAGCCGGTGGCGGGGACTGTACTATGGCTACACCTTC. As protein: CASSRWRGLYYGYTF.

The chain links TRBV3-1 (or the pseudogene TRBV3-2) to TRBJ2-7; D perhaps matches TRBD2 (6 bases). CDR1 is LGHDT, CDR2 YNNKEL, per germline (reference sequence). V gave up 3 bases and J gave up 4 bases, with 16 bases separating them. CDR3 length: 15 amino acids. The CDR3 DNA is TGTGCCAGCAGCCAGGGCGGCGGGGTAAGGTACGAGCAGTACTTC. This gives the protein CASSQGGGVRYEQYF.

This clone showed up just once. The rearrangement links TRBV27 to TRBJ1-6, with D possibly TRBD1 on 5 matching bases. The CDR3 contains 11 residues. The germline V gene has CDR1 MNHEY and CDR2 SMNVEV (reference sequence). CDR3 amino acids: CAPGDNSPLHF. As DNA, the CDR3 is TGTGCTCCGGGGGACAATTCACCCCTCCACTTT.

The chain employs TRBV27 and TRBJ2-3, with 8 bases identical to TRBD2. CDR3 length: 16 residues. The germline CDR1 and CDR2 sequences are MNHEY and SMNVEV (reference sequence). Trimming at V came to 3 bases and at J to 3 bases, leaving 8 bases not matched to a gene. The CDR3 DNA reads TGTGCCAGCAGTTTCCCTGGGGCGGGAGGTACAGATACGCAGTATTTT. Its translation is CASSFPGAGGTDTQYF.

This sequence joins TRBV6-2 or TRBV6-3 and TRBJ1-6; 7 bases map to TRBD1. This CDR3 spans 16 amino acids. The J segment lost 7 bases and the V segment lost 0 bases, leaving 6 bases of the junction unmatched. Germline V gene data show CDR1 as MNHEY and CDR2 as SVGEGT. The CDR3, as DNA: TGTGCCAGCAGTTACTCGAGACAGGGACTCAATTCACCCCTCCACTTT. Amino acid sequence: CASSYSRQGLNSPLHF.

The V call is TRBV14, the J call TRBJ2-1, with TRBD2 matching 10 bases. This CDR3 has 17 residues. V lost 1 base to trimming and J lost 9 bases; unmatched junction nucleotides: 12. Germline V lookup: CDR1 SGHDN, CDR2 FVKESK. The CDR3 spells CASSQGRLAGTKGEQFF. In DNA form, the CDR3 reads TGTGCCAGCAGCCAAGGGAGACTAGCGGGTACGAAGGGTGAGCAGTTCTTC.

The chain links TRBV28 to TRBJ2-7; 8 bases align to TRBD1. J lost 5 bases, V lost 7 bases, and 4 bases had no gene match. Germline CDR1 and CDR2: MDHEN and SYDVKM. The CDR3 has 12 amino acids. Written as DNA, the CDR3 is TGTGCCAGCACGAACAGGGGGAACGAGCAGTACTTC. Its translation: CASTNRGNEQYF. The complete variable domain, with remaining parts taken from reference TRBV28 and TRBJ2-7, reads DVKVTQSSRYLVKRTGEKVFLECVQDMDHENMFWYRQDPGLGLRLIYFSYDVKMKEKGDIPEGYSVSREKKERFSLILESASTNQTSMYLCASTNRGNEQYFGPGTRLTVT.

The J gene is TRBJ2-7, the V gene TRBV12-3 or TRBV12-4, with D unresolved. The CDR3 runs 13 residues. Trimming took 2 bases from V and 2 from J, leaving 7 bases between them. DNA for the CDR3: TGTGCCAGCAGTTTATACAGAACCTACGAGCAGTACTTC. Encoded protein: CASSLYRTYEQYF.

For the CDR3, the DNA is TGTGCCAGCAGTCGTCCGGGACTAGCGCTCAATGAGCAGTTCTTC. It yields the protein CASSRPGLALNEQFF. V gene TRBV6-2 or TRBV6-3 combines with J gene TRBJ2-1; the match to TRBD2 covers 10 bases. The V gene's germline CDR1 is MNHEY and CDR2 SVGEGT. This CDR3 is built from 15 residues. The ends lost 5 bases at V and 6 bases at J; junction bases unmatched: 7.

In its sample, this clone was seen a few times. The genes are TRBV5-1 and TRBJ2-1; TRBD1 might be the D (6 bases). The germline gives CDR1 SGHRS, CDR2 YFSETQ. This CDR3 contains 11 residues. Trimming took off 7 bases at V and 6 bases at J, with 8 bases between the two ends. This CDR3 is CASAQGNEQFF. CDR3 nucleotide sequence: TGCGCCAGCGCACAGGGCAATGAGCAGTTCTTC.

This clone came up a few times. The rearrangement joins TRBV19 to TRBJ2-2; 15 bases align to TRBD2. CDR1 and CDR2 (germline): LNHDA, SQIVND (reference sequence). V lost 5 bases and J lost 5; bases outside the gene matches: 9. This CDR3 is 18 amino acids long. Here the CDR3 reads CASSLGLAGGRTTGELFF. CDR3 DNA sequence: TGTGCCAGTAGTCTTGGACTAGCGGGGGGGCGGACGACCGGGGAGCTGTTTTTT.

This clone was seen a handful of times. The chain employs TRBV19 and TRBJ2-2; D unclear. The ends were cut back, 6 bases at V and 3 bases at J, with 14 bases in the middle. The CDR3 has 15 amino acids. Germline CDR1 and CDR2: LNHDA and SQIVND (reference sequence). The CDR3 coding sequence is TGTGCCAGTAGGCAACAGTATTCGGACACCGGGGAGCTGTTTTTT. This sequence encodes CASRQQYSDTGELFF.

The chain has TRBV2 and TRBJ2-4; D perhaps matches TRBD2 (7 bases). Trimming took off 0 bases at V and 0 bases at J, with 18 bases between the two ends. CDR3 length: 19 residues. Germline V gene lookup returns CDR1 SNHLY and CDR2 FYNNEI. CDR3 sequence (DNA): TGTGCCAGCAGTGAAGCGCGTGTGGGGGGGCCCCTAGCCAAAAACATTCAGTACTTC. This sequence encodes CASSEARVGGPLAKNIQYF.

This chain connects TRBV13 to TRBJ2-3; D unclear. V dropped 1 base and J dropped 3 bases, with 14 bases sitting between them. Germline loops: CDR1 PRHDT, CDR2 FYEKMQ (reference sequence). This CDR3 has 16 residues. CDR3 coding DNA: TGTGCCAGCAGCTTAGTTACTCAAAGCAATACAGATACGCAGTATTTT. Translation gives CASSLVTQSNTDTQYF.

The rearrangement joins TRBV10-3 to TRBJ2-5, with D tentatively TRBD2 (6 bases). Germline V gives CDR1 ENHRY, CDR2 SYGVKD. The CDR3 extends over 15 amino acids. V shed 7 bases and J shed 0 bases, with 15 bases lying between them. The CDR3 bases are TGTGCCATCACTGGGGACTTCGTGTACCAAGAGACCCAGTACTTC. It specifies CAITGDFVYQETQYF.